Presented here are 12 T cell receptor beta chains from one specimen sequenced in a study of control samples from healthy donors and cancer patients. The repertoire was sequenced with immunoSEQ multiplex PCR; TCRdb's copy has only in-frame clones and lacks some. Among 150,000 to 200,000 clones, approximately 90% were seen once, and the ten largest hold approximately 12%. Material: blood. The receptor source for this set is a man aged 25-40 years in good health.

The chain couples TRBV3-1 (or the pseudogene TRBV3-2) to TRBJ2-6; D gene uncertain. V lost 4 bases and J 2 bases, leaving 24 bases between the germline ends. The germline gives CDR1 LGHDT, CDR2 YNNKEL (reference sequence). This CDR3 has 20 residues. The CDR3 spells CASSLRALASRGAGANVLTF. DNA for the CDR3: TGTGCCAGCAGCCTCCGGGCCTTAGCTTCCCGAGGCGCTGGGGCCAACGTCCTGACTTTC.

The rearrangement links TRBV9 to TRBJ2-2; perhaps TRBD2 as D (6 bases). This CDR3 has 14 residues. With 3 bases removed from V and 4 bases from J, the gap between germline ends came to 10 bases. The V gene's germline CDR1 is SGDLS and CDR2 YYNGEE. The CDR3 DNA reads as TGTGCCAGCAGCGAACTAGCTATCACCGGGGAGCTGTTTTTT. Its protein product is CASSELAITGELFF.

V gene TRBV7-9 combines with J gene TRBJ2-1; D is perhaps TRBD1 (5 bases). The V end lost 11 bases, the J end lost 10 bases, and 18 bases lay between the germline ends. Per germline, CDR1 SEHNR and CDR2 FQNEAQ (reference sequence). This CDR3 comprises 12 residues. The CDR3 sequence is CAGASGGTEQFF. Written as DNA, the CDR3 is TGTGCCGGGGCTAGTGGCGGAACCGAGCAGTTCTTC.

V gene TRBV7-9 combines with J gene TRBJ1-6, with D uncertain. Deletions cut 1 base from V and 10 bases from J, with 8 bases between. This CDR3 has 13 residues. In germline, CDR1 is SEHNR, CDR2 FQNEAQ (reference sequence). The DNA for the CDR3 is TGTGCCAGCAGCTTAGGTTTTACGTCACCCCTCCACTTT. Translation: CASSLGFTSPLHF.

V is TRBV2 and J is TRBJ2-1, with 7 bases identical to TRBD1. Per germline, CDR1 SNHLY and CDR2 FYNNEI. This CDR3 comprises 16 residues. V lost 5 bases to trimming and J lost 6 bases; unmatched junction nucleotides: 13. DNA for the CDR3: TGTGCCAGCAGTCCCCCCCGTGGGGCAGGGGGCAATGAGCAGTTCTTC. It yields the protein CASSPPRGAGGNEQFF.

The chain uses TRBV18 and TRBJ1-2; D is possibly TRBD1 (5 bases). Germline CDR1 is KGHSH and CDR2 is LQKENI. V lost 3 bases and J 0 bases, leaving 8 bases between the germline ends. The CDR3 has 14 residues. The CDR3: CASSPQGTNYGYTF. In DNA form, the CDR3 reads TGTGCCAGCTCACCCCAGGGTACTAACTATGGCTACACCTTC. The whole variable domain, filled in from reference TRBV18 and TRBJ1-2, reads NAGVMQNPRHLVRRRGQEARLRCSPMKGHSHVYWYRQLPEEGLKFMVYLQKENIIDESGMPKERFSAEFPKEGPSILRIQQVVRGDSAAYFCASSPQGTNYGYTFGSGTRLTVV.

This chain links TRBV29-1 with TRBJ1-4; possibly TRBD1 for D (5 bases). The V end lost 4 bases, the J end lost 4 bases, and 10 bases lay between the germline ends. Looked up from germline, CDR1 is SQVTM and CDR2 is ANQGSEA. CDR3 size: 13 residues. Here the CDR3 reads CSVVGQGNEKLFF. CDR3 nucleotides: TGCAGCGTTGTCGGGCAGGGTAATGAAAAACTGTTTTTT.

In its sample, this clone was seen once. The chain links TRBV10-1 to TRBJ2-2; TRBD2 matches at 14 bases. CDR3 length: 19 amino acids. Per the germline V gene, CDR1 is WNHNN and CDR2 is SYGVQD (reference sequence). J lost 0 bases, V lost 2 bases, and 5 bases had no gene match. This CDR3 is CASSERGTSGRTNTGELFF. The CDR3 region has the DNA TGCGCCAGCAGTGAGAGGGGGACTAGCGGGAGAACGAACACCGGGGAGCTGTTTTTT.

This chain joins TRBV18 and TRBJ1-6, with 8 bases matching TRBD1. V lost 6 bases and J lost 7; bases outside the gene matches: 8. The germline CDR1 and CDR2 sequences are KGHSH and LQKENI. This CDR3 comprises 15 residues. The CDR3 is CASSPSTGANSPLHF. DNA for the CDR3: TGTGCCAGCTCCCCGTCGACAGGGGCCAATTCACCCCTCCACTTT.

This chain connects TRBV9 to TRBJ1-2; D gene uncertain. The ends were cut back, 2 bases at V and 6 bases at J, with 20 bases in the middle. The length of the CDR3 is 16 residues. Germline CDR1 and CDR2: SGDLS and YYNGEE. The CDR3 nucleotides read TGTGCCAGCAGCGTCCCATTCTCGGGGAAGGAGGATGGCTACACCTTC. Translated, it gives CASSVPFSGKEDGYTF. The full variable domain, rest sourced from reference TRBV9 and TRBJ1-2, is DSGVTQTPKHLITATGQRVTLRCSPRSGDLSVYWYQQSLDQGLQFLIQYYNGEERAKGNILERFSAQQFPDLHSELNLSSLELGDSALYFCASSVPFSGKEDGYTFGSGTRLTVV.

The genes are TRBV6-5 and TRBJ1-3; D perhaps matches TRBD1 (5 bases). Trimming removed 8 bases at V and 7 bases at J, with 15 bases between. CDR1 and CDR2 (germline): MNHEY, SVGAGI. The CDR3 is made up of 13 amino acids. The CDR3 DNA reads TGTGCCAGCTCGTCGGGGCTCGCGAACACCATATATTTT. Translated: CASSSGLANTIYF.

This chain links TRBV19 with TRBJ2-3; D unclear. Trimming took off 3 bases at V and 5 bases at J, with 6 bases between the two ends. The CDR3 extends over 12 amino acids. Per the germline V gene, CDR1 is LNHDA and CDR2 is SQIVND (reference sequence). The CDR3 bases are TGTGCCAGTAGTATCGTTGAAGATACGCAGTATTTT. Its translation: CASSIVEDTQYF.